The clone carrying this T cell receptor (beta chain) was seen more than once but under ten times. Antigen: not known. Using a J-beta primer mix together with a sample-barcoded 5' primer, a second PCR was run for about 6 to 11 cycles. MiXCR was run by TCRdb on the 5' RACE reads, yielding one entry per CDR3 protein. This table holds 1.5 million to 2 million distinct CDR3 sequences, roughly 49% found once. V lost 1 base, J lost 8 bases, and 15 bases lay in between. Looked up from germline, CDR1 is SGHDT and CDR2 is YYEEEE. The CDR3 contains 15 residues. The sample is drawn from a study of blood T cells in healthy people across ages. General observations from the study: Not knowing donor CMV status may have confounded expanded clonotype changes. Strong correlation existed between TCR beta diversity and naive T cell percentage. Leaving the PBMCs unsorted stopped any conclusive comparison of naive versus antigen-experienced cells.

This sequence joins TRBV5-6 and TRBJ1-4; tentatively, D is TRBD1 (6 bases). The receptor comes from a woman aged 40 to 50 in good health. Sequencing was carried out using blood. CDR3 nucleotide sequence: TGTGCCAGCAGCTTGATCTCAGGGGATAACGAAAAACTGTTTTTT. Its protein product is CASSLISGDNEKLFF.